These 27 T cell receptor beta chains share one sample of origin, sequenced in a study of blood T cell repertoires in COVID-19. The data were produced by immunoSEQ multiplex PCR, yet TCRdb's version contains in-frame clones alone and is incomplete. The sample has some 110,000 clones; roughly four fifths are singletons. Sequenced input: peripheral blood. The receptor set was obtained from a woman aged 70-85 years with acute or convalescent COVID-19.

The V and J genes are TRBV7-3 and TRBJ2-2; possibly TRBD2 for D (6 bases). CDR1 is SGHTA and CDR2 is FQGTGA in the germline V gene. The CDR3 has 13 residues. V lost 2 bases, J lost 5 bases, and 6 bases lay in between. CDR3 loop: CASSLGGTGELFF. CDR3 nucleotides: TGTGCCAGCAGCTTAGGGGGGACCGGGGAGCTGTTTTTT. The full variable domain, rest sourced from reference TRBV7-3 and TRBJ2-2, is GAGVSQTPSNKVTEKGKYVELRCDPISGHTALYWYRQSLGQGPEFLIYFQGTGAADDSGLPNDRFFAVRPEGSVSTLKIQRTERGDSAVYLCASSLGGTGELFFGEGSRLTVL.

This clone showed up just a few times. CDR3: CASSQSPRTGGDYGYTF. CDR3 coding DNA: TGTGCCAGCAGCCAGTCGCCGAGGACAGGGGGTGACTATGGCTACACCTTC. The V and J genes are TRBV9 and TRBJ1-2, with 10 nucleotides matching TRBD1. CDR3 length equals 17 residues. V shed 4 bases and J 3 bases; nucleotides not matched to a gene: 12. Germline V gene sequence: CDR1 SGDLS, CDR2 YYNGEE.

This chain uses TRBV6-5 with TRBJ2-3, with 13 bases identical to TRBD2. This CDR3 comprises 16 residues. V shed 2 bases, J shed 7 bases, and the junction held 6 bases outside the gene matches. Germline V gene data show CDR1 as MNHEY and CDR2 as SVGAGI. The CDR3 bases are TGTGCCAGCAGTTACGGGGGGACTAGCGGGGTATATACGCAGTATTTT. Its translation: CASSYGGTSGVYTQYF.

This chain joins TRBV5-1 and TRBJ2-2; 8 bases match TRBD1. CDR1 is SGHRS, CDR2 YFSETQ, per germline. Losses at the gene ends were 5 bases for V and 3 bases for J; bases not matched to a gene: 3. The CDR3 extends over 14 amino acids. CDR3 in amino acids: CASRATGDTGELFF. As DNA, the CDR3 is TGCGCCAGCAGGGCGACAGGGGACACCGGGGAGCTGTTTTTT.

The chain recombines TRBV6-5 with TRBJ1-2; 7 bases match TRBD1. The CDR3 loop spans 15 amino acids. V lost 4 bases and J lost 2; bases outside the gene matches: 7. Germline V gene lookup returns CDR1 MNHEY and CDR2 SVGAGI. The CDR3 loop reads CASSLVGQRNYGYTF. The CDR3 DNA is TGTGCCAGCAGTTTAGTGGGACAGAGGAACTATGGCTACACCTTC.

V usage is TRBV19 and J usage is TRBJ1-2; weak D call: TRBD1 (6 bases). Between the trimmed V and J ends, which lost 6 bases and 4 bases, there was a span of 15 bases. The germline gives CDR1 LNHDA, CDR2 SQIVND (reference sequence). The CDR3 has 14 amino acids. The chain's CDR3 is CASSGLGTLYGYTF. In DNA, the CDR3 is TGTGCCAGTAGCGGACTCGGGACACTCTATGGCTACACCTTC.

J is TRBJ2-7 and V is TRBV7-2; 10 positions agree with TRBD2. This CDR3 is built from 13 residues. CDR1 SGHTA and CDR2 FQGNSA come from the germline V gene. With V trimmed by 5 bases and J by 6 bases, 4 bases remained unmatched. The CDR3 reads CASSPGTSVEQYF. CDR3 DNA sequence: TGTGCCAGCAGCCCTGGGACTAGCGTCGAGCAGTACTTC.

This clone appeared a few times. The chain carries TRBV4-3 and TRBJ1-2; 7 bases agree with TRBD1. V dropped 3 bases and J dropped 4; count of bases not matched to a gene: 14. Germline CDR1 is LGHNA and CDR2 is YSLEER. CDR3 length: 17 residues. CDR3 residues: CASSQDSEGARSYGYTF. CDR3 nucleotides: TGCGCCAGCAGCCAGGACTCGGAGGGGGCGCGGAGCTATGGCTACACCTTC.

This clone was observed once. The chain combines TRBV27 with TRBJ2-1, with TRBD1 identical over 7 bases. This CDR3 has 13 amino acids. Germline assignment: CDR1 MNHEY and CDR2 SMNVEV (reference sequence). Trimming removed 3 bases from V and 5 bases from J; junction bases left unmatched: 1. The DNA of the CDR3 is TGTGCCAGCAGTTTTCAGGGGGACAATGAGCAGTTCTTC. Its translation: CASSFQGDNEQFF.

The chain links TRBV30 to TRBJ2-7; D is possibly TRBD1 (6 bases). The germline gives CDR1 GTSNPN, CDR2 SVGIG (reference sequence). The germline V and J ends were trimmed by 3 bases and 0 bases, with 15 bases remaining between them. The CDR3 has 15 amino acids. In nucleotides, the CDR3 is TGTGCCTGGAGACACCGCACAGGGAGCTCCTACGAGCAGTACTTC. Translating it yields CAWRHRTGSSYEQYF.

The genes are TRBV13 and TRBJ1-1; D possibly corresponds to TRBD1 (5 bases). Trimming removed 2 bases from V and 0 bases from J, with 16 bases in between. Germline CDR1 reads PRHDT; CDR2 reads FYEKMQ (reference sequence). The CDR3 length is 17 residues. The chain's CDR3 is CASSLKVTALVNTEAFF. The DNA for the CDR3 is TGTGCCAGCAGCTTAAAGGTGACAGCGTTGGTGAACACTGAAGCTTTCTTT.

This clone has a single count. J is TRBJ1-2 and V is TRBV7-3; 9 bases line up with TRBD1. The germline CDR1 and CDR2 sequences are SGHTA and FQGTGA. Trimming removed 4 bases from V and 4 bases from J; junction bases left unmatched: 13. The CDR3 has 17 residues. In DNA form, the CDR3 reads TGTGCCAGCAGCTCCCAGGGAACCCGGGACAGGGTCTATGGCTACACCTTC. This codes for CASSSQGTRDRVYGYTF. The full variable domain, rest sourced from reference TRBV7-3 and TRBJ1-2, is GAGVSQTPSNKVTEKGKYVELRCDPISGHTALYWYRQSLGQGPEFLIYFQGTGAADDSGLPNDRFFAVRPEGSVSTLKIQRTERGDSAVYLCASSSQGTRDRVYGYTFGSGTRLTVV.

The V and J genes are TRBV7-3 and TRBJ2-2; TRBD1 agrees at 7 bases. With V trimmed by 0 bases and J by 4 bases, 2 bases remained unmatched. Germline V gene lookup returns CDR1 SGHTA and CDR2 FQGTGA. The CDR3 totals 15 residues. The CDR3 here is CASSLTGGATGELFF. The CDR3 DNA reads TGTGCCAGCAGCTTAACAGGGGGCGCCACCGGGGAGCTGTTTTTT.

The V and J genes are TRBV29-1 and TRBJ1-2; unclear D gene. V shed 7 bases and J shed 0 bases, with 21 bases lying between them. The CDR3 is 16 amino acids. Germline CDR1 SQVTM, CDR2 ANQGSEA. The CDR3 region is CSALITGYTPNYGYTF. CDR3 in DNA: TGCAGCGCCCTGATTACGGGTTATACTCCTAACTATGGCTACACCTTC.

The genes are TRBV11-1 and TRBJ2-1; 12 bases are a match to TRBD2. Germline lookup yields CDR1 SGHAT and CDR2 FQDESV (reference sequence). The CDR3 length is 15 residues. With 2 bases clipped from V and 9 bases from J, the junction kept 5 bases outside the gene matches. The CDR3 nucleotides are TGTGCCAGCAGCTTAAGGACTAGCGGGATCAGTGAGCAGTTCTTC. Translation gives CASSLRTSGISEQFF.

The gene calls are TRBV24-1 and TRBJ2-5; TRBD1 might be the D (5 bases). CDR3 length equals 18 residues. The germline V and J ends were trimmed by 1 base and 7 bases, with 24 bases remaining between them. The V gene's germline CDR1 is KGHDR and CDR2 SFDVKD. The chain's CDR3 is CATSDLQSGRHTQLTQYF. As DNA, the CDR3 is TGTGCCACCAGTGATTTACAATCAGGGCGTCACACTCAATTGACCCAGTACTTC.

DNA for the CDR3: TGCGCCAGCAGTGATGGGTGGCGGCAAGCCAAGTACTTC. Translated, it gives CASSDGWRQAKYF. The chain employs TRBV10-2 and TRBJ2-7; unclear D gene. The CDR3 contains 13 residues. Trimming stripped 3 bases from V and 11 bases from J, with 17 bases between. Germline V gives CDR1 WSHSY, CDR2 SAAADI.

This clone was seen a handful of times. V usage is TRBV2 and J usage is TRBJ2-5; 8 bases fit TRBD2. The length of the CDR3 is 15 residues. Germline V gene lookup returns CDR1 SNHLY and CDR2 FYNNEI. V trimming: 3 bases; J trimming: 3 bases; junction bases outside the gene matches: 6. The CDR3 here is CASSDDLTSEETQYF. The DNA for the CDR3 is TGTGCCAGCAGTGATGACCTGACTAGCGAAGAGACCCAGTACTTC.

This clone was counted a few times. The chain links TRBV7-9 to TRBJ1-1; D perhaps matches TRBD1 (5 bases). V gave up 8 bases and J gave up 11 bases, with 15 bases separating them. Looked up from germline, CDR1 is SEHNR and CDR2 is FQNEAQ (reference sequence). There are 11 residues in the CDR3. The CDR3 is CASLAGNSAFF. In nucleotides, the CDR3 is TGTGCCAGCCTCGCAGGGAATTCTGCTTTCTTT. Variable domain in full (rest from reference TRBV7-9 and TRBJ1-1): DTGVSQNPRHKITKRGQNVTFRCDPISEHNRLYWYRQTLGQGPEFLTYFQNEAQLEKSRLLSDRFSAERPKGSFSTLEIQRTEQGDSAMYLCASLAGNSAFFGQGTRLTVV.

This clone was observed a few times. V is TRBV7-9 and J is TRBJ2-7; 12 positions match TRBD2. Germline V gene sequence: CDR1 SEHNR, CDR2 FQNEAQ (reference sequence). V was pared by 5 bases and J by 5 bases, with 7 bases of the junction left unmatched. The CDR3 loop spans 15 amino acids. DNA of the CDR3: TGTGCCAGCAGCCCTATCGGACTAGCGGGAAACGAGCAGTACTTC. It is translated as CASSPIGLAGNEQYF.

Remarks on this clone: Other DNA sequences in the sample encode the same CDR3. V and J are TRBV19 and TRBJ2-1; 11 nucleotides match TRBD2. The ends lost 2 bases at V and 7 bases at J; junction bases unmatched: 4. In germline, CDR1 is LNHDA, CDR2 SQIVND (reference sequence). The CDR3 runs to 15 residues. CDR3 loop: CASSISSGGNNEQFF. CDR3 DNA sequence: TGTGCCAGTAGTATATCTAGCGGGGGGAATAATGAGCAGTTCTTC. Drawing the rest from reference TRBV19 and TRBJ2-1, the complete variable domain is DGGITQSPKYLFRKEGQNVTLSCEQNLNHDAMYWYRQDPGQGLRLIYYSQIVNDFQKGDIAEGYSVSREKKESFPLTVTSAQKNPTAFYLCASSISSGGNNEQFFGPGTRLTVL.

The chain uses TRBV6-2 or TRBV6-3 and TRBJ2-3; D gene ambiguous. This CDR3 contains 14 residues. V gave up 3 bases and J gave up 1 base, with 8 bases separating them. The germline V gene encodes CDR1 MNHEY and CDR2 SVGEGT. CDR3 coding DNA: TGTGCCAGCAGTTATTTCGGAGGCACAGATACGCAGTATTTT. This sequence encodes CASSYFGGTDTQYF.

This chain connects TRBV5-4 to TRBJ1-1; 9 bases are shared with TRBD1. Trimming removed 4 bases from V and 3 bases from J; junction bases left unmatched: 4. Germline CDR1 and CDR2: SGHNT and YYREEE (reference sequence). This CDR3 has 14 amino acids. CDR3 nucleotide sequence: TGTGCCAGCAGCCGGGGACAGGGAGACACTGAAGCTTTCTTT. Translated: CASSRGQGDTEAFF.

The chain employs TRBV18 and TRBJ2-2; weak D call: TRBD2 (5 bases). Germline V gene sequence: CDR1 KGHSH, CDR2 LQKENI. The CDR3 has 15 residues. The ends were cut back, 1 base at V and 1 base at J, with 7 bases in the middle. CDR3 bases: TGTGCCAGCTCACCACGAGCGGAGAACACCGGGGAGCTGTTTTTT. Translation gives CASSPRAENTGELFF.

The chain uses TRBV7-2 and TRBJ2-7, with D perhaps TRBD2 (5 bases). The CDR3 is made up of 14 amino acids. Germline V gene lookup returns CDR1 SGHTA and CDR2 FQGNSA. V was cut by 3 bases and J by 2 bases, with 11 bases left in between. This chain's CDR3 is CASSFESGTYEQYF. CDR3 coding DNA: TGTGCCAGCAGCTTCGAAAGCGGAACCTACGAGCAGTACTTC.

V and J are TRBV19 and TRBJ2-7, with 9 nucleotides matching TRBD1. Germline lookup yields CDR1 LNHDA and CDR2 SQIVND (reference sequence). V trimming: 1 base; J trimming: 3 bases; junction bases outside the gene matches: 4. This CDR3 has 15 amino acids. Here the CDR3 DNA reads TGTGCCAGTAGTATAGCCCCGACAGGGGGCTACGAGCAGTACTTC. It translates to CASSIAPTGGYEQYF. The entire variable domain, with the rest obtained from reference TRBV19 and TRBJ2-7, is as follows: DGGITQSPKYLFRKEGQNVTLSCEQNLNHDAMYWYRQDPGQGLRLIYYSQIVNDFQKGDIAEGYSVSREKKESFPLTVTSAQKNPTAFYLCASSIAPTGGYEQYFGPGTRLTVT.

As DNA, the CDR3 is TGTGCCAGCAGCTCGGCCGGGGGCTACGAGCAGTACTTC. Residues: CASSSAGGYEQYF. The chain has TRBV7-2 and TRBJ2-7, with a weak D call TRBD2 (6 bases). Germline V lookup: CDR1 SGHTA, CDR2 FQGNSA. V lost 4 bases, J lost 3 bases, and 10 bases lay in between. The CDR3 runs to 13 residues.